This TCR beta chain was found in a study of CD8 T cells in ankylosing spondylitis. Study-level findings and limits: Reportedly, significant enrichment of disease-linked clones occurred in matched ankylosing spondylitis synovial fluid. Ankylosing spondylitis blood appeared to carry a characteristic TCR beta motif of under ten highly homologous variants.

This clonotype was seen at least ten times. The antigen remains unidentified. MiXCR, run by TCRdb on the 5' RACE reads, gives a single entry per CDR3 protein. The repertoire includes tens of thousands of distinct CDR3 sequences, approximately 3.6% of them detected once, and roughly 4% sits in the top ten. This CDR3 spans 14 amino acids. V was pared by 3 bases and J by 5 bases, with 12 bases between. The germline gives CDR1 SGDLS, CDR2 YYNGEE. This TCR was recovered from a female donor with ankylosing spondylitis or in good health (not recorded which). The sequenced material came from blood, either unsorted or a sorted T cell fraction (not recorded which). This chain joins TRBV9 and TRBJ2-1; TRBD2 is a possible D gene (5 bases). Written as DNA, the CDR3 is TGTGCCAGCAGCGAGGGCCCCGGGGACAATGAGCAGTTCTTC. The encoded protein is CASSEGPGDNEQFF.